The source of this T cell receptor beta chain is a study of PD-1 blockade in mismatch repair-deficient tumors. Study at large: Patients had approximately 12 mismatch repair-deficient cancer types, all previously treated and progressing.

There are 15 residues in the CDR3. V gave up 1 base and J gave up 3 bases, with 12 bases separating them. Germline V gene lookup returns CDR1 MNHEY and CDR2 SVGAGI. Mismatch repair deficiency was confirmed in all patients, by PCR or immunohistochemistry. A few pembrolizumab responders had their TCRs sequenced. The protocol was immunoSEQ multiplex PCR, while the TCRdb copy is restricted to in-frame clones and leaves out a portion. The table includes roughly 130,000 clones, almost 90% detected once. The source is an adult with mismatch repair-deficient cancer. The sequencing here drew on peripheral blood, taken 70 to 73 weeks after starting pembrolizumab. This sequence joins TRBV6-5 and TRBJ1-1, with D possibly being TRBD1 (6 bases). CDR3 amino acids: CASSYFRGKDTEAFF. CDR3 DNA sequence: TGTGCCAGCAGTTACTTCAGGGGCAAGGACACTGAAGCTTTCTTT.